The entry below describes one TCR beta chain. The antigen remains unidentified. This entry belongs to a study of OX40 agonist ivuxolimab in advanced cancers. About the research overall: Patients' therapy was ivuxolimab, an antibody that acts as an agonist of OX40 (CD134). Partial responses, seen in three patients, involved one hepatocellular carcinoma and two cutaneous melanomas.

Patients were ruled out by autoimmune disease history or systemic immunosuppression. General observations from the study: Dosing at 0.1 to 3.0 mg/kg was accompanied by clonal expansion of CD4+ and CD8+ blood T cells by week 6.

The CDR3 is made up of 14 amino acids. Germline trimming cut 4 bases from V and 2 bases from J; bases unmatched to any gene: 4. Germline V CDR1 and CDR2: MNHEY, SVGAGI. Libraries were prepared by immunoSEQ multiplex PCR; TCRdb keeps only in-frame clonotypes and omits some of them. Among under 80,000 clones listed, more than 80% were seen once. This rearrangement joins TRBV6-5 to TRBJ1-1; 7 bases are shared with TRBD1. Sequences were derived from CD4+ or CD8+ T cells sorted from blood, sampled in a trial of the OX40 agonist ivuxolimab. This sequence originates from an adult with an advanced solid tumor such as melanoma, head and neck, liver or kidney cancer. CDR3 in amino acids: CASSSTGLNTEAFF. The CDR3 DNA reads TGTGCCAGCAGTTCGACAGGGCTCAACACTGAAGCTTTCTTT.